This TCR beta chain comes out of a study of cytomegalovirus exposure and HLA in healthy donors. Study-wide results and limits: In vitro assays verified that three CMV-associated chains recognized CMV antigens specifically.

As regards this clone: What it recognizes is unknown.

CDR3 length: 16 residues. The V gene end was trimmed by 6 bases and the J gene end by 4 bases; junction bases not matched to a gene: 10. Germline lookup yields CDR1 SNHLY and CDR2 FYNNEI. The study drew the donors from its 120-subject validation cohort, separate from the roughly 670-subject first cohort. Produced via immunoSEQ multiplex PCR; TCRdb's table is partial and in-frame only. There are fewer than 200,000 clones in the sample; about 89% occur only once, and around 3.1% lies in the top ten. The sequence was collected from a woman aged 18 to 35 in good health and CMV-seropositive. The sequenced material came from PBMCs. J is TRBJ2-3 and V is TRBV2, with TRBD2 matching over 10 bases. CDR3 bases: TGTGCCAGCAGACCACTAGCGGGGAGTTATTCAGATACGCAGTATTTT. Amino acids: CASRPLAGSYSDTQYF.